Listed below are T cell receptor beta chains from one sample, sequenced in a study of T cell repertoires in cytomegalovirus infection. TCRdb itself ran the reads through MiXCR, one entry per CDR3 protein. The data contain 650,000 to 900,000 distinct CDR3 sequences, approximately 32% of them seen just once; the ten biggest clones take up around 12%. The antigens these receptors bind are not known. This sample comprised cultured CD8+ T cells from PBMCs, obtained from culture after CMV antigen stimulation. These receptors were taken from a human donor in good health (CMV status not recorded). Some clones in this sample may be carry-over from other donors' samples. Each CDR3 is given with its conserved first and last residue. Each record gives: D gene, clone size, V gene, J gene, CDR3 length, CDR3 protein, CDR3 DNA. A D gene is named only where the DNA matches it firmly. For some rows the clone size is stated as once, few or many, or as a class when expanded; others skip it.

-	-	TRBV4-1	TRBJ1-3	15	CASSQEGNDGNTIYF	TGCGCCAGCAGCCAAGAGGGTAACGACGGAAACACCATATATTTT
-	-	TRBV27	TRBJ1-1	11	CASSLAGVAFF	TGTGCCAGCAGTTTAGCAGGGGTAGCTTTCTTT
TRBD1	few	TRBV5-1	TRBJ2-1	15	CASSERDRGYNEQFF	TGCGCCAGCAGCGAAAGGGACAGGGGATACAATGAGCAGTTCTTC
TRBD1	many	TRBV5-5	TRBJ1-4	16	CASSVGQGATNEKLFF	TGTGCCAGCAGCGTGGGACAGGGGGCAACTAATGAAAAACTGTTTTTT
-	-	TRBV7-9	TRBJ1-1	13	CASSLVRGLEAFF	TGTGCCAGCAGCTTAGTAAGGGGCCTTGAAGCTTTCTTT
-	many	TRBV5-6	TRBJ1-1	15	CASSLQTGMNTEAFF	TGTGCCAGCAGCCTCCAGACAGGTATGAACACTGAAGCTTTCTTT
-	-	TRBV7-9	TRBJ1-1	15	CASSYPGRSDTEAFF	TGTGCCAGCAGCTACCCCGGCAGGTCCGACACTGAAGCTTTCTTT
-	many	TRBV6-1	TRBJ1-3	16	CASSVEGRLSGNTIYF	TGTGCCAGCAGTGTGGAGGGACGTCTCTCTGGAAACACCATATATTTT
-	-	TRBV6-6	TRBJ2-5	15	CASSYSGAEVETQYF	TGTGCCAGCAGTTACTCTGGAGCGGAGGTAGAGACCCAGTACTTC
-	-	TRBV11-3	TRBJ2-1	13	CASSPPAGNEQFF	TGTGCCAGCAGCCCCCCGGCGGGTAATGAGCAGTTCTTC
-	once	TRBV3-1	TRBJ1-1	15	CASSQDSGLFTEAFF	TGTGCCAGCAGCCAGGACTCGGGATTATTTACTGAAGCTTTCTTT
-	few	TRBV12-3/TRBV12-4	TRBJ1-3	16	CASSFLREVGGNTIYF	TGTGCCAGCAGTTTTCTTAGGGAGGTTGGTGGAAACACCATATATTTT
-	many	TRBV6-5	TRBJ1-1	16	CASSYSVVLMNTEAFF	TGTGCCAGCAGTTACTCGGTAGTGCTTATGAACACTGAAGCTTTCTTT
-	-	TRBV15	TRBJ2-3	16	CATSRDDFTVTDTQYF	TGTGCCACCAGCAGAGATGACTTCACGGTCACAGATACGCAGTATTTT
TRBD1	-	TRBV6-1	TRBJ2-2	15	CASTTGQGFAGELFF	TGTGCCAGCACCACGGGACAGGGGTTTGCCGGGGAGCTGTTTTTT
-	-	TRBV12-3/TRBV12-4	TRBJ2-5	13	CASSFLGRETQYF	TGTGCCAGCAGTTTCTTGGGGCGAGAGACCCAGTACTTC
-	few	TRBV20-1	TRBJ2-1	20	CSARDPQGSGGMTSYNEQFF	TGCAGTGCTAGAGATCCCCAGGGGTCCGGGGGGATGACCTCCTACAATGAGCAGTTCTTC
-	few	TRBV4-1	TRBJ1-1	14	CASSQDRTDFEAFF	TGCGCCAGCAGCCAAGATCGGACAGACTTTGAAGCTTTCTTT
TRBD1	-	TRBV7-8	TRBJ1-3	15	CASSLGQGVGNTIYF	TGTGCCAGCAGCTTAGGACAGGGTGTTGGAAACACCATATATTTT
-	few	TRBV5-3	TRBJ1-5	16	CARSCKGTHSNQPQHF	TGTGCCAGAAGCTGTAAAGGGACTCATAGCAATCAGCCCCAGCATTTT
-	-	TRBV29-1	TRBJ1-4	12	CSARDINEKLFF	TGCAGCGCCCGGGACATAAATGAAAAACTGTTTTTT
-	many	TRBV6-5	TRBJ1-5	14	CASSYGTSNQPQHF	TGTGCCAGCAGTTACGGGACTAGCAATCAGCCCCAGCATTTT
TRBD2	once	TRBV28	TRBJ2-1	17	CASRRPGSGGPVNEQFF	TGTGCCAGCAGACGACCCGGTAGCGGGGGGCCAGTGAATGAGCAGTTCTTC
TRBD2	-	TRBV13	TRBJ2-4	13	CASSSESGDIQYF	TGCGCCAGCAGCTCGGAAAGCGGGGACATTCAGTACTTC
TRBD2	few	TRBV6-1	TRBJ2-7	18	CASSEAGFRGLAGYEQYF	TGTGCCAGCAGTGAAGCAGGTTTTCGGGGACTAGCGGGTTACGAGCAGTACTTC
-	few	TRBV7-9	TRBJ1-4	11	CASSGSEKLFF	TGTGCCAGCAGCGGCTCTGAAAAACTGTTTTTT
TRBD1	-	TRBV6-8	TRBJ1-5	17	CASRTGYPPGGNQPQHF	TGTGCCAGCAGGACAGGGTACCCCCCCGGAGGCAATCAGCCCCAGCATTTT
-	few	TRBV27	TRBJ1-2	15	CASSLSAGGRVGYTF	TGTGCCAGCAGTTTATCGGCGGGGGGCAGGGTGGGCTACACCTTC
-	many	TRBV7-8	TRBJ1-5	15	CASSLAPGRNQPQHF	TGTGCCAGCAGCTTAGCCCCGGGCCGCAATCAGCCCCAGCATTTT
-	-	TRBV7-2	TRBJ2-7	14	CASSLPMGTYEQYF	TGTGCCAGCAGCCTTCCGATGGGAACCTACGAGCAGTACTTC
-	few	TRBV7-9	TRBJ2-2	16	CASSPRWQGRNGELFF	TGTGCCAGCAGCCCACGATGGCAGGGAAGGAACGGGGAGCTGTTTTTT
TRBD1	-	TRBV7-9	TRBJ2-1	15	CANSFNRGPYNEQFF	TGTGCCAACAGCTTTAACAGGGGCCCCTACAATGAGCAGTTCTTC
-	-	TRBV13	TRBJ2-5	13	CASSQGYQETQYF	TGTGCCAGCAGCCAGGGGTACCAAGAGACCCAGTACTTC
-	-	TRBV6-1	TRBJ1-1	14	CASSATGGSSEAFF	TGTGCCAGCAGTGCGACAGGAGGCTCTTCTGAAGCTTTCTTT
-	-	TRBV28	TRBJ1-6	16	CASSLVVSGWNSPLHF	TGTGCCAGCAGTTTAGTAGTCTCTGGGTGGAATTCACCCCTCCACTTT
-	-	TRBV27	TRBJ2-3	15	CASSLSEPLGDTQYF	TGTGCCAGCAGTTTATCGGAACCCCTCGGCGATACGCAGTATTTT
-	-	TRBV10-2	TRBJ2-3	15	CASSEKGTSTDTQYF	TGCGCCAGCAGTGAGAAGGGGACTAGCACAGATACGCAGTATTTT
TRBD1	-	TRBV5-6	TRBJ2-2	15	CASSLRQGTTGELFF	TGTGCCAGCAGCTTGAGACAGGGGACCACCGGGGAGCTGTTTTTT
-	-	TRBV24-1	TRBJ2-1	14	CATSANRDYNEQFF	TGTGCCACCAGTGCAAACAGAGACTACAATGAGCAGTTCTTC
TRBD2	few	TRBV27	TRBJ2-7	15	CASRVLGGDSYEQYF	TGTGCCAGCAGGGTTCTCGGGGGGGATTCCTACGAGCAGTACTTC
TRBD1	-	TRBV7-8	TRBJ2-1	19	CASSRPGQGQPSSYNEQFF	TGTGCCAGCAGCCGCCCGGGACAGGGACAACCCAGCTCCTACAATGAGCAGTTCTTC
-	-	TRBV4-1	TRBJ1-2	15	CASSQDGGAFNGYTF	TGCGCCAGCAGCCAAGATGGAGGGGCGTTTAATGGCTACACCTTC
TRBD1	few	TRBV5-6	TRBJ1-5	16	CASSRGQGASNQPQHF	TGTGCCAGCAGCCGGGGACAGGGGGCGAGCAATCAGCCCCAGCATTTT
-	-	TRBV27	TRBJ2-5	15	CASTQTIASRETQYF	TGTGCCAGCACCCAAACCATAGCAAGTCGAGAGACCCAGTACTTC
-	many	TRBV12-3/TRBV12-4	TRBJ2-5	14	CASSLDLYQETQYF	TGTGCCAGCAGTTTAGACCTCTACCAAGAGACCCAGTACTTC
TRBD1	few	TRBV7-9	TRBJ2-5	14	CASRGQGRQETQYF	TGTGCCAGCAGAGGACAGGGACGCCAAGAGACCCAGTACTTC
-	-	TRBV12-3/TRBV12-4	TRBJ2-1	12	CASTVEGDEQFF	TGTGCCAGCACCGTTGAGGGGGATGAGCAGTTCTTC
-	many	TRBV7-8	TRBJ2-5	14	CASSLRSGLETQYF	TGTGCCAGCAGCTTACGTAGCGGTCTAGAGACCCAGTACTTC
TRBD2	-	TRBV4-1	TRBJ2-1	15	CASSQPKRGNDEQFF	TGCGCCAGCAGCCAACCCAAGCGGGGGAATGATGAGCAGTTCTTC
-	-	TRBV4-3	TRBJ2-3	15	CASSQAHPSTDTQYF	TGCGCCAGCAGCCAAGCCCACCCTAGCACAGATACGCAGTATTTT
-	-	TRBV5-8	TRBJ2-3	16	CASNTPGHREVDTQYF	TGTGCCAGCAACACGCCGGGACACAGGGAAGTAGATACGCAGTATTTT
TRBD1	few	TRBV6-2/TRBV6-3	TRBJ1-1	14	CASSYSGTGGDGFF	TGTGCCAGCAGTTACTCCGGGACAGGGGGCGATGGTTTCTTT
-	-	TRBV7-6	TRBJ2-3	13	CVSSLLLADTQYF	TGTGTCAGCAGCCTATTACTTGCAGATACGCAGTATTTT
-	many	TRBV7-2	TRBJ1-5	13	CASSFYSDQPQHF	TGTGCCAGCAGCTTTTACAGTGATCAGCCCCAGCATTTT
-	-	TRBV2	TRBJ2-1	15	CASSDPGASWNEQFF	TGTGCCAGCAGTGATCCGGGGGCGTCATGGAATGAGCAGTTCTTC